These 12 T cell receptor beta chains were all obtained from the same sample, sequenced in a study of blood T cells in healthy people across ages. Alongside a J-beta primer mix, a sample-barcoded 5' primer served in a second PCR lasting roughly 7 to 11 cycles. From the 5' RACE reads, TCRdb called clonotypes with MiXCR, one entry per CDR3 protein. This sample has hundreds of thousands of distinct CDR3 sequences, with around 21% found just once. Sequencing used blood. The receptor source for this set is a man in his sixties or seventies in good health.

The rearrangement uses TRBV18 and TRBJ2-5; 9 nucleotides agree with TRBD1. The J segment lost 3 bases and the V segment lost 2 bases, leaving 4 bases of the junction unmatched. CDR3 length equals 15 residues. Germline assignment: CDR1 KGHSH and CDR2 LQKENI. The CDR3 reads CASSPGTGLEETQYF. The CDR3, as DNA: TGTGCCAGCTCACCAGGGACAGGGCTAGAAGAGACCCAGTACTTC.

A few counts support this clonotype. The chain links TRBV20-1 to TRBJ2-5, with TRBD2 matching 11 bases. The J call may be mistaken, given a closer DNA end match to TRBJ2-1. CDR3 length: 18 residues. Germline V CDR1 and CDR2: DFQATT, SNEGSKA (reference sequence). The CDR3 loop reads CSAFGLAGGINGGNEQFF. The CDR3 bases are TGCAGTGCTTTTGGCCTAGCGGGAGGAATAAATGGCGGCAATGAGCAGTTCTTC.

This clonotype was seen a few times. V usage is TRBV5-6 and J usage is TRBJ2-7; possibly TRBD2 for D (5 bases). Germline V gives CDR1 SGHDT, CDR2 YYEEEE. V was cut by 4 bases and J by 7 bases, with 12 bases left in between. The CDR3 length is 12 residues. The CDR3 here is CASSLQRTEQYF. CDR3 nucleotide sequence: TGTGCCAGCAGCCTTCAACGGACTGAGCAGTACTTC.

The table lists this clonotype with a few counts. This chain links TRBV7-2 with TRBJ2-7; 10 positions match TRBD2. V was clipped by 6 bases and J by 5 bases; unmatched bases: 10. The CDR3 totals 15 residues. Germline CDR1 reads SGHTA; CDR2 reads FQGNSA. The CDR3 DNA follows: TGTACCAGCAGTTATACCGGGACTAGCGTTAACGAGCAGTACTTC. Its protein is CTSSYTGTSVNEQYF.

This clonotype has more than one count but fewer than ten. This rearrangement joins TRBV7-2 to TRBJ2-4, with D tentatively TRBD1 (6 bases). The germline V and J ends were trimmed by 6 bases and 1 base, with 13 bases remaining between them. This CDR3 comprises 15 residues. Germline CDR1 and CDR2: SGHTA and FQGNSA. In DNA form, the CDR3 reads TGTGCCAGCAGTCTTCCAACAGGGGCCAAAAACATTCAGTACTTC. This encodes CASSLPTGAKNIQYF.

A few counts support this clonotype. The chain joins TRBV20-1 to TRBJ2-5; the match to TRBD1 covers 10 bases. V trimming: 1 base; J trimming: 5 bases; junction bases outside the gene matches: 4. CDR3 length equals 14 residues. Germline V lookup: CDR1 DFQATT, CDR2 SNEGSKA (reference sequence). CDR3 nucleotide sequence: TGCAGTGCTAGAGGGACAGGGGGGACGGAGACCCAGTACTTC. This sequence encodes CSARGTGGTETQYF.

A note on this clonotype: At one of its ends the junction is not consistent with the germline gene, which may arise from a read error. The CDR3 nucleotides read TGTGCCAGCAACCAAGGGACCTTAGAGACCCAGTACTTC. Its protein product is CASNQGTLETQYF. The gene calls are TRBV3-1 and TRBJ2-5; D possibly uses TRBD1 or TRBD2 (5 bases each). The CDR3 is 13 residues long. The germline V gene has CDR1 LGHDT and CDR2 YNNKEL (reference sequence).

In regard to this clonotype: This may be a read error: a much more frequent sequence differs by one nucleotide. The chain employs TRBV7-8 and TRBJ1-5; the D gene is possibly TRBD1 (5 bases). The CDR3 extends over 13 amino acids. CDR1 is SGHVS and CDR2 is FQNEAQ in the germline V gene. The V end lost 0 bases, the J end lost 8 bases, and 8 bases lay between the germline ends. The CDR3 protein is CASSLARGKPQHF. CDR3 DNA sequence: TGTGCCAGCAGCTTAGCGCGGGGCAAGCCCCAGCATTTT.

In this sample, this clonotype turned up a few times. The genes are TRBV6-6 and TRBJ2-5; TRBD1 agrees at 9 bases. Germline-derived CDR1 and CDR2 are MNHNY and SVGAGI (reference sequence). The V gene end was trimmed by 7 bases and the J gene end by 11 bases; junction bases not matched to a gene: 14. CDR3 length equals 14 residues. CDR3 region: CASNIDRGGFAQYF. Written as DNA, the CDR3 is TGTGCCAGCAATATCGACAGGGGGGGGTTCGCGCAGTACTTC.

The rearrangement uses TRBV20-1 and TRBJ2-5, with 10 bases identical to TRBD1. This CDR3 region has 16 residues. The V and J ends lost 0 bases and 0 bases, in that order; junction bases with no gene match: 4. Germline V gene data show CDR1 as DFQATT and CDR2 as SNEGSKA (reference sequence). The CDR3 reads CSAREMDRGYQETQYF. Written as DNA, the CDR3 is TGCAGTGCTAGAGAGATGGACAGGGGGTACCAAGAGACCCAGTACTTC.

This chain uses TRBV20-1 with TRBJ2-4, with no clear D. Deletions cut 3 bases from V and 0 bases from J, with 9 bases between. Germline CDR1 and CDR2: DFQATT and SNEGSKA (reference sequence). The CDR3 is 14 amino acids. CDR3 sequence reads: CSASQNLAKNIQYF. CDR3 DNA sequence: TGCAGTGCTAGCCAGAACCTAGCCAAAAACATTCAGTACTTC.

The chain is built from TRBV12-3 or TRBV12-4 and TRBJ2-2, with 8 bases matching TRBD1. Unmatched junction bases numbered 6, after V lost 6 bases and J lost 3 bases. The CDR3 runs to 15 residues. In DNA form, the CDR3 reads TGTGCCAGCAGGAGGGACAGGCTATACACCGGGGAGCTGTTTTTT. Protein product: CASRRDRLYTGELFF.